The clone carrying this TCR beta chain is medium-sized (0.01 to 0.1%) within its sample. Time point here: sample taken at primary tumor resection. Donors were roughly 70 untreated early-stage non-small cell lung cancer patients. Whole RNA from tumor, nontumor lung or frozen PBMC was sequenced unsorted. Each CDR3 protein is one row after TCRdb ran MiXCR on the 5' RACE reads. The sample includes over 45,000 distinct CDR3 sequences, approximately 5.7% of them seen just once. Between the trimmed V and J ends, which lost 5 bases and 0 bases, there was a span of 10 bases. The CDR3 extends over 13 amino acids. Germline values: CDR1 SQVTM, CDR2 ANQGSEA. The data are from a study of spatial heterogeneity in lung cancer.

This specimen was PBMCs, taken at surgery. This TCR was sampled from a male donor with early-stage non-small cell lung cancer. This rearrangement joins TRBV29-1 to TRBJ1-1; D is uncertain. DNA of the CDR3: TGCAGCGTTACCAGTCCTATGAACACTGAAGCTTTCTTT. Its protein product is CSVTSPMNTEAFF.